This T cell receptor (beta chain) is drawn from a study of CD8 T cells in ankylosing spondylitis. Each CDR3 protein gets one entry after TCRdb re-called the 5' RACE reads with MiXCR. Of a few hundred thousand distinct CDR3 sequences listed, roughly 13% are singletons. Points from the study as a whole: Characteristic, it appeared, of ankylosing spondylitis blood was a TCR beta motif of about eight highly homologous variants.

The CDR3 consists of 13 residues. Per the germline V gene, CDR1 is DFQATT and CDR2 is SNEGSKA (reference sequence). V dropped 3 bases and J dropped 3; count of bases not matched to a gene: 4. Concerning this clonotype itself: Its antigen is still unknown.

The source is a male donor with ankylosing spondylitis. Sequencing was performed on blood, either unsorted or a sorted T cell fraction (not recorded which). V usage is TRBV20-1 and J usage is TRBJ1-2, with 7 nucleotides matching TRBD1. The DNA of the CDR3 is TGCAGTGCTAGCATACAGGGGTACTATGGCTACACCTTC. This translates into CSASIQGYYGYTF.